This passage covers 2 T cell receptor beta chains from one sample sequenced in a study of T cell responses to AZD1222 COVID-19 vaccine listed by TCRdb under 2021. In light of the paper, this sample's time point label describes: about 28 days (+/-7) after the second vaccine dose. The receptor library was made with the immunoSEQ multiplex PCR assay. In TCRdb, the immuneACCESS table is reduced to in-frame sequences with V and J assigned. These tables do not hold every clone; where another copy was compared, an unresolved V gene accounts for under half, and the others remain unexplained. Across this sample there are over 20,000 clones, with roughly 91% seen only once. The ten largest clones represent 34% of the sample. This material consisted of peripheral blood, taken 28 days after the second AZD1222 dose. The source is an adult who received the AZD1222 COVID-19 vaccine.

This chain uses TRBV11-3 with TRBJ1-2, with D unresolved. V was cut by 5 bases and J by 1 base, with 8 bases left in between. Germline V gene sequence: CDR1 SGHNT, CDR2 YENEEA. The CDR3 runs to 13 residues. This chain's CDR3 is CASSHDDNYGYTF. The CDR3 DNA follows: TGTGCCAGCAGCCACGACGATAACTATGGCTACACCTTC.

This clone was detected only once. This chain uses TRBV19 with TRBJ1-1; no clear D. Germline values: CDR1 LNHDA, CDR2 SQIVND (reference sequence). Trimming took 7 bases from V and 0 from J, leaving 9 bases between them. The CDR3 is 13 amino acids. The CDR3 nucleotides are TGTGCCAGTACAGGCCTCATGAACACTGAAGCTTTCTTT. Translated, it gives CASTGLMNTEAFF. The full variable domain, its missing parts supplied by reference TRBV19 and TRBJ1-1, is DGGITQSPKYLFRKEGQNVTLSCEQNLNHDAMYWYRQDPGQGLRLIYYSQIVNDFQKGDIAEGYSVSREKKESFPLTVTSAQKNPTAFYLCASTGLMNTEAFFGQGTRLTVV.